This TCR beta chain was profiled in a study of CD8 T cells in Susac syndrome. Points on this clonotype: What it binds is unknown.

Study-level findings and limits: The authors acknowledged that their TCR sequencing and HLA analysis involved a relatively small number of individuals.

It was healthy donors who served as the controls, matched for age and sex. The CDR3 has 13 amino acids. V was shortened by 6 bases and J by 8 bases, with 14 bases between the two germline ends. The germline V gene encodes CDR1 SEHNR and CDR2 FQNEAQ (reference sequence). Roughly 0.45 to 1 ug RNA was reverse transcribed with random hexamers. TCR beta CDR3 was amplified by immunoSEQ covering 54 Vbeta and 13 Jbeta. Using its own MiXCR run on the immunoSEQ multiplex PCR reads, TCRdb lists one record per CDR3 protein. The table has around 200,000 distinct CDR3 sequences, approximately 95% seen once; the top ten hold approximately 0.1%.

The origin of this receptor is a human donor in good health. Sequences were obtained from CD4+ T cells from PBMCs. V gene TRBV7-9 combines with J gene TRBJ2-1; TRBD2 might be the D (5 bases). The CDR3 bases are TGTGCCAGCAGTCAAAATCTAGCACATGAGCAGTTCTTC. Protein: CASSQNLAHEQFF.